This TCR beta chain was identified in a study of PD-1 blockade in classical Hodgkin lymphoma. The study, taken as a whole, reports: There remain no defined causes for the repertoire differences, which possibly reflect disease activity or prior therapy.

The repertoire was sequenced with immunoSEQ multiplex PCR; TCRdb's copy has only in-frame clones and lacks some. Among about 94,000 clones listed, nearly 90% were seen once. The CDR3 contains 15 residues. Germline V gene lookup returns CDR1 SGHTA and CDR2 FQGTGA. V lost 5 bases and J lost 5; bases outside the gene matches: 7. All patients relapsed after autologous stem cell transplantation, and brentuximab vedotin exposure varied. Of note for this clone: Its antigen is still unknown.

This TCR was sampled from a human donor with classical Hodgkin lymphoma. The J gene is TRBJ1-1, the V gene TRBV7-3, with TRBD1 matching over 11 bases. The sequencing used peripheral blood mononuclear cells (PBMCs), collected before the second cycle of nivolumab. The CDR3 coding sequence is TGTGCCAGCAGCACAACAGGACAGGGGGCAACTGAAGCTTTCTTT. It yields the protein CASSTTGQGATEAFF. The full variable domain, completed using reference TRBV7-3 and TRBJ1-1, is GAGVSQTPSNKVTEKGKYVELRCDPISGHTALYWYRQSLGQGPEFLIYFQGTGAADDSGLPNDRFFAVRPEGSVSTLKIQRTERGDSAVYLCASSTTGQGATEAFFGQGTRLTVV.